The clone carrying this T cell receptor beta chain was counted a few times. What it binds is not known. The PCR employed 60 Vbeta primers together with 13 Jbeta primers. Sequenced by immunoSEQ multiplex PCR; TCRdb stores in-frame clones only, minus some. The repertoire holds 100,000 to 150,000 clones, with roughly 80% as singletons. This specimen belongs to a study of cytomegalovirus exposure and HLA in healthy donors. Study outcomes and limitations: A later analysis associated some 18,000 TCR beta sequences with HLA alleles at a 0.05 false discovery rate. There were 150 or so TCR beta chains listed as cytomegalovirus-associated.

The trim removed 2 bases at V and 4 bases at J, leaving 12 bases unmatched. Per the germline V gene, CDR1 is WNHNN and CDR2 is SYGVQD (reference sequence). The CDR3 is 17 amino acids. The TCR was taken from a man aged 25 to 40 in good health and CMV-seropositive. Sequencing input: PBMCs. The chain carries TRBV10-1 and TRBJ2-3, with 7 bases matching TRBD2. DNA for the CDR3: TGCGCCAGCAGTGAGGGGGGGGGTACCTTCAACGCAGATACGCAGTATTTT. Translated: CASSEGGGTFNADTQYF.